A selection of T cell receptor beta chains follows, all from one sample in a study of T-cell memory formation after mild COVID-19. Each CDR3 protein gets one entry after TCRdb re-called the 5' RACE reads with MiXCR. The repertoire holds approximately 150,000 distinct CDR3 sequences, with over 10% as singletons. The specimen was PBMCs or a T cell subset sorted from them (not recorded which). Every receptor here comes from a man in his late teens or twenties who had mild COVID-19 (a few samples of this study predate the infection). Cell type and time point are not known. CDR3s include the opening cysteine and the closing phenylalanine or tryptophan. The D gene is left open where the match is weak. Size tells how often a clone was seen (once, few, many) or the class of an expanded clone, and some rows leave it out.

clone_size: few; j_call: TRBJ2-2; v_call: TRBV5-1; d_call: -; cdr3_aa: CASSLQVSSTGELFF; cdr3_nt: TGCGCCAGCAGCTTGCAGGTATCTAGCACCGGGGAGCTGTTTTTT
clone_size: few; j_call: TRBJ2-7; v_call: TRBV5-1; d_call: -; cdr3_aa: CASSFTGLKYF; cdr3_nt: TGCGCCAGCAGCTTTACAGGGCTCAAGTACTTC
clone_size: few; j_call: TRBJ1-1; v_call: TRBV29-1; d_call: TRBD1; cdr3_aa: CSVGARRTGNTEAFF; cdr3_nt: TGCAGCGTTGGGGCAAGAAGGACAGGGAACACTGAAGCTTTCTTT
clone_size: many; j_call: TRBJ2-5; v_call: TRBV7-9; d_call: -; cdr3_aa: CASSSQGRQETQYF; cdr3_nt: TGTGCCAGCAGCTCACAGGGGAGGCAAGAGACCCAGTACTTC
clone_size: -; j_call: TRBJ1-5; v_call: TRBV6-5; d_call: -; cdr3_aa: CASSLQGLNQPQHF; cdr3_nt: TGTGCCAGCAGTCTACAGGGTCTCAATCAGCCCCAGCATTTT
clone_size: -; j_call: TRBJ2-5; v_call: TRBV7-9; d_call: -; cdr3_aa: CASTKGDSETQYF; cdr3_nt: TGTGCCAGCACCAAAGGGGACTCCGAGACCCAGTACTTC
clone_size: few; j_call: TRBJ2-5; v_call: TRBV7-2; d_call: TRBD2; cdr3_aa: CASSLDLAGLRETQYF; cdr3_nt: TGTGCCAGCAGCTTAGACCTAGCGGGGTTACGGGAGACCCAGTACTTC
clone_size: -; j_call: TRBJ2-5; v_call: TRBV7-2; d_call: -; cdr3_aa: CASSLRGGEQETQYF; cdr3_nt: TGTGCCAGCAGCTTAAGAGGGGGGGAACAAGAGACCCAGTACTTC
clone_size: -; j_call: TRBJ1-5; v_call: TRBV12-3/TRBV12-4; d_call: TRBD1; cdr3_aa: CASSPTGGFGQPQHF; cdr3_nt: TGTGCCAGCAGCCCGACAGGGGGCTTCGGTCAGCCCCAGCATTTT
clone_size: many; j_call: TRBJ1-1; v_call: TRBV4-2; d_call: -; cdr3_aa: CASSQDRVWTEAFF; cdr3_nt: TGTGCCAGCAGCCAAGATCGGGTTTGGACTGAAGCTTTCTTT
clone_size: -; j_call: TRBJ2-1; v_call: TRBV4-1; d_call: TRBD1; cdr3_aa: CASSQDPGQGTYNEQFF; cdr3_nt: TGCGCCAGCAGCCAAGACCCGGGACAGGGCACTTACAATGAGCAGTTCTTC
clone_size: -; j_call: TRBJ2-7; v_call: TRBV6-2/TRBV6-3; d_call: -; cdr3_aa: CASRGTHYEQYF; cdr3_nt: TGTGCCAGCAGAGGGACACACTACGAGCAGTACTTC
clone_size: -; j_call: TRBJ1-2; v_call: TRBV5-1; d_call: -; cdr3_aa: CASSLRSDYGYTF; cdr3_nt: TGCGCCAGCAGCTTGCGAAGTGACTATGGCTACACCTTC
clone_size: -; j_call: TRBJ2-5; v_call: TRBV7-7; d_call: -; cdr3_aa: CASSFSGRETQYF; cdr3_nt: TGTGCTAGCAGCTTTTCAGGGCGAGAGACCCAGTACTTC
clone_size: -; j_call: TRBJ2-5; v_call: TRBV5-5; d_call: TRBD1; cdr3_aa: CASSLGFRDRARETQYF; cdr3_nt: TGTGCCAGCAGCTTAGGATTCCGGGACAGGGCCCGGGAGACCCAGTACTTC
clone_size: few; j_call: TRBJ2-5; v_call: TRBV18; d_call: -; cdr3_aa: CASSPGQSLQETQYF; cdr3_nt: TGTGCCAGCTCACCAGGGCAGAGTCTACAAGAGACCCAGTACTTC
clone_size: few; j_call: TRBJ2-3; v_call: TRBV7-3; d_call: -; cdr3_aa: CASSGWGATDTQYF; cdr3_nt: TGTGCCAGCAGCGGATGGGGGGCAACAGATACGCAGTATTTT
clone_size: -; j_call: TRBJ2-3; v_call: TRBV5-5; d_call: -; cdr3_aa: CASKEADTQYF; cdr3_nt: TGTGCCAGCAAGGAAGCAGATACGCAGTATTTT
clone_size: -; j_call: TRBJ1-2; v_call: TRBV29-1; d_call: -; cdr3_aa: CSVGENYGYTF; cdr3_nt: TGCAGCGTTGGAGAAAACTACGGCTACACCTTC
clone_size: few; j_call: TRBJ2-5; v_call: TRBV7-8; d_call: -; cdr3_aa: CASSLQTFQETQYF; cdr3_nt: TGTGCCAGCAGCCTCCAGACCTTCCAAGAGACCCAGTACTTC
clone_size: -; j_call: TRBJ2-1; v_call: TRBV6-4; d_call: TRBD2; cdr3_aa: CASSDGGGDHNEQFF; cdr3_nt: TGTGCCAGCAGTGACGGGGGGGGAGACCACAATGAGCAGTTCTTC
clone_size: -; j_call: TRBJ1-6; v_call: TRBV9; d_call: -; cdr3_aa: CASSVASSYPPLHF; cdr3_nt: TGTGCCAGCAGCGTAGCCTCCTCGTACCCACCCCTCCACTTT
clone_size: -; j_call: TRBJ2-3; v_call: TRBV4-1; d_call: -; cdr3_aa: CASSQESTPSTDTQYF; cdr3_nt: TGCGCCAGCAGCCAAGAGTCAACCCCTAGCACAGATACGCAGTATTTT
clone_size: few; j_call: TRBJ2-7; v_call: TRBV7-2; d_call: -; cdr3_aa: CASSPFGDEQYF; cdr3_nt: TGTGCCAGCAGCCCCTTTGGGGACGAGCAGTACTTC
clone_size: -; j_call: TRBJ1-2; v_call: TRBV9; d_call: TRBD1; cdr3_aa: CASSARDREAGYTF; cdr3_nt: TGTGCCAGCAGCGCTAGGGACAGGGAGGCTGGCTACACCTTC
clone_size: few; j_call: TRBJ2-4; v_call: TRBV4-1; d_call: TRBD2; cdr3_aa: CASSQAPGGAPKNIQYF; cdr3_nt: TGCGCCAGCAGCCAAGCGCCCGGGGGGGCTCCCAAAAACATTCAGTACTTC
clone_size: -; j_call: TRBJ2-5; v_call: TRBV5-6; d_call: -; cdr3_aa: CASSLGFRQETQYF; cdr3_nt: TGTGCCAGCAGCTTGGGGTTCAGACAAGAGACCCAGTACTTC
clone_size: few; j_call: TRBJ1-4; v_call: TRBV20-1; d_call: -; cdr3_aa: CSVRAAGLEKLFF; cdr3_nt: TGCAGTGTAAGGGCGGCAGGCTTGGAAAAACTGTTTTTT
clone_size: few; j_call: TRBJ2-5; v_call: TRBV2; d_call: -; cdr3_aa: CASTSDWRETQYF; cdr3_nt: TGTGCCAGCACCTCGGACTGGCGGGAGACCCAGTACTTC
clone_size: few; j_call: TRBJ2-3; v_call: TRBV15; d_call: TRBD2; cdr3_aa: CATSRGVSGVIDTQYF; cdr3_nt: TGTGCCACCAGCAGAGGCGTTAGCGGGGTGATAGATACGCAGTATTTT
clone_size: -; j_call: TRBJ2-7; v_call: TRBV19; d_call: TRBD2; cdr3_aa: CASTRRGATGEQYF; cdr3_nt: TGTGCCAGTACCAGGCGGGGGGCGACGGGTGAGCAGTACTTC
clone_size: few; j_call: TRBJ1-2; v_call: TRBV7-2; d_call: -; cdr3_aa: CASSSTGGTNYGYTF; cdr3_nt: TGTGCCAGCAGCTCTACAGGAGGCACCAACTATGGCTACACCTTC
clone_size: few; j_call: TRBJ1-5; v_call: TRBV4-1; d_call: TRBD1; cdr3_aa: CASSRQGGPQHF; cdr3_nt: TGCGCCAGCAGCAGACAGGGAGGGCCCCAGCATTTT
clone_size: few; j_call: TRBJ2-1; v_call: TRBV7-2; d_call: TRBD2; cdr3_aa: CASSYHAASGGVNEQFF; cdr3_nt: TGTGCCAGCAGCTACCACGCCGCTAGCGGGGGGGTGAATGAGCAGTTCTTC
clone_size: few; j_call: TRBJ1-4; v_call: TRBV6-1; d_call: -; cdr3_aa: CASSDSQGRNEKLFF; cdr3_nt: TGTGCCAGCAGTGATTCACAGGGACGGAATGAAAAACTGTTTTTT
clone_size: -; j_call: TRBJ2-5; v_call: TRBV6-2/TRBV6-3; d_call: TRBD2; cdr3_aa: CATARGAVQETQYF; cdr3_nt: TGTGCCACCGCGCGGGGGGCCGTGCAAGAGACCCAGTACTTC
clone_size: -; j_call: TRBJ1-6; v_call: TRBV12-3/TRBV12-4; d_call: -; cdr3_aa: CASKREGFNSPLHF; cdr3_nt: TGTGCCAGCAAACGGGAGGGATTTAATTCACCCCTCCACTTT
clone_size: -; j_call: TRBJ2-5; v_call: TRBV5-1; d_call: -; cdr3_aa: CASSRWRPGETQYF; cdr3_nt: TGCGCCAGCAGCAGGTGGCGGCCTGGGGAGACCCAGTACTTC
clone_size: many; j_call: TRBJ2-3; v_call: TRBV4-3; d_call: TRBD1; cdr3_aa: CASSSDVAGGDTQYF; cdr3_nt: TGCGCCAGCAGTTCCGACGTGGCAGGGGGAGATACGCAGTATTTT
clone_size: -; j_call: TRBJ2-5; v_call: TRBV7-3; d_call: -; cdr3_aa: CASSPSGQETQYF; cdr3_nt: TGTGCCAGCAGCCCAAGCGGCCAAGAGACCCAGTACTTC
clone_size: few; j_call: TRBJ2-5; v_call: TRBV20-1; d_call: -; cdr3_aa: CSALTETQYF; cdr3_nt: TGCAGTGCTTTAACGGAGACCCAGTACTTC
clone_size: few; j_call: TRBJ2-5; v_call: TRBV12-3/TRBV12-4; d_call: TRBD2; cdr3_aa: CASTSGLAGGQETQYF; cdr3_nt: TGTGCCAGCACCTCGGGACTAGCGGGGGGTCAAGAGACCCAGTACTTC
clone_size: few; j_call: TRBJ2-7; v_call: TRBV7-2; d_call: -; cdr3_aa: CASSRDRPSYEQYF; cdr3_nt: TGTGCCAGCAGCCGTGACAGGCCCTCCTACGAGCAGTACTTC
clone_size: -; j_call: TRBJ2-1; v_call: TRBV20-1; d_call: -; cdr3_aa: CSAIDGSSYNEQFF; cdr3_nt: TGCAGTGCTATTGACGGGAGCTCCTACAATGAGCAGTTCTTC
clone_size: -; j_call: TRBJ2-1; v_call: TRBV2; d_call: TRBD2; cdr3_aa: CASTGGGAGNEQFF; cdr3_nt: TGTGCCAGCACAGGCGGGGGGGCCGGCAATGAGCAGTTCTTC
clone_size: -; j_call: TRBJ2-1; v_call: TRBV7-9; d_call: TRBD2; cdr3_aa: CASSLVSGGAYNEQFF; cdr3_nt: TGTGCCAGCAGCTTAGTTAGCGGGGGGGCCTACAATGAGCAGTTCTTC
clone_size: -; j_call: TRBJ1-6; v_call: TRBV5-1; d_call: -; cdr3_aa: CASSLVGKDSPLHF; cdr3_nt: TGCGCCAGCAGCTTGGTGGGGAAAGATTCACCCCTCCACTTT
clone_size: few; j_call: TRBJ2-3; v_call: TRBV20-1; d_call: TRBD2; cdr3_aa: CSADTGGPQYF; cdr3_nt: TGCAGTGCGGATACGGGGGGGCCCCAGTATTTT
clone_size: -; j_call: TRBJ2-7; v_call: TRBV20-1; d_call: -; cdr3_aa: CSAREGNTYEQYF; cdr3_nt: TGCAGTGCTAGAGAGGGCAATACCTACGAGCAGTACTTC
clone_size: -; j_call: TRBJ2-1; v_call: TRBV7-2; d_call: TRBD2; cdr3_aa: CASSVQRGGNEQFF; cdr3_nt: TGTGCCAGCAGCGTTCAGCGGGGGGGCAATGAGCAGTTCTTC
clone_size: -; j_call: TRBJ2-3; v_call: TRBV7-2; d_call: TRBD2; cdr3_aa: CASSPIAGGKSDTQYF; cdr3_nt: TGTGCCAGCAGCCCTATAGCGGGGGGGAAGTCAGATACGCAGTATTTT